The 5 T cell receptor beta chains below all came from one sample that was sequenced in a study of T cell responses to AZD1222 COVID-19 vaccine (dated by TCRdb to about 2021). To prepare the library, the immunoSEQ multiplex PCR assay was applied. Not all clones reach the TCRdb copy of this immuneACCESS table, which keeps in-frame sequences only. Checked studies attribute under half of the gap to unresolved V genes and leave the rest unexplained. In this sample the table shows 85,000 or so clones, around 89% of which occur a single time. The ten top clones hold more than 5% of the sample. Interpreted using the paper, the time point label stands for: baseline before first vaccination. The sequences come from peripheral blood, collected on day 0 of AZD1222 vaccination. The receptors originated from an adult in good health.

The chain joins TRBV6-1 to TRBJ1-6, with 7 bases lining up with TRBD1. This CDR3 region has 15 residues. CDR1 and CDR2 from the germline V gene are MNHNS and SASEGT. V was clipped by 0 bases and J by 8 bases; unmatched bases: 4. The CDR3 sequence is CASSEAGTVDSPLHF. DNA for the CDR3: TGTGCCAGCAGTGAAGCAGGGACAGTTGATTCACCCCTCCACTTT.

The chain is built from TRBV5-5 and TRBJ2-7, with D hard to call. Germline V CDR1 and CDR2: SGHKS, YYEKEE (reference sequence). CDR3 length: 15 residues. Trimming shortened V by 4 bases and J by 3 bases, and 17 bases separated the two germline ends. CDR3: CASSLGPPGLYEQYF. For the CDR3, the DNA is TGTGCCAGCAGCCTCGGACCTCCAGGCCTCTACGAGCAGTACTTC. Together with reference TRBV5-5 and TRBJ2-7, the CDR3 gives the full variable domain: DAGVTQSPTHLIKTRGQQVTLRCSPISGHKSVSWYQQVLGQGPQFIFQYYEKEERGRGNFPDRFSARQFPNYSSELNVNALLLGDSALYLCASSLGPPGLYEQYFGPGTRLTVT.

This clone appeared a single time. The rearrangement links TRBV4-3 to TRBJ2-7, with a weak D call TRBD2 (6 bases). Trimming cost V 0 bases and J 6 bases, with 9 bases left between them. The CDR3 sequence is 13 residues long. Germline CDR1 reads LGHNA; CDR2 reads YSLEER. The CDR3 DNA reads TGCGCCAGCAGCCAAGATACCGGGGGCGAGCAGTACTTC. This encodes CASSQDTGGEQYF.

The chain uses TRBV30 and TRBJ1-1, with D possibly being TRBD1 (5 bases). The CDR3 totals 11 residues. The germline V and J ends were trimmed by 8 bases and 4 bases, with 11 bases remaining between them. In germline, CDR1 is GTSNPN, CDR2 SVGIG (reference sequence). CDR3 protein: CAGTGVTEAFF. The CDR3 DNA reads TGTGCCGGGACGGGAGTCACTGAAGCTTTCTTT.

The V call is TRBV9, the J call TRBJ2-1; 10 bases align to TRBD2. V shed 0 bases and J 3 bases; nucleotides not matched to a gene: 3. This CDR3 has 16 amino acids. Germline-derived CDR1 and CDR2 are SGDLS and YYNGEE. CDR3 DNA sequence: TGTGCCAGCAGCGTAGGATCTAGCGGGGGCTACAATGAGCAGTTCTTC. Encoded protein: CASSVGSSGGYNEQFF.